The clone carrying this TCR beta chain has more than one count but fewer than ten. Treatment here: roughly 19 received Ad26.COV2.S at low or high dose, single or two shots; 5 received placebo; per-sample allocation not given. Sample collection was performed on day 63 after the first vaccine or placebo injection. The data stem from a study of Ad26.COV2.S vaccination and SARS-CoV-2 variants. For the study at large: This donor came from the COV1001 trial of Ad26.COV2.S.

The repertoire was sequenced with immunoSEQ multiplex PCR; TCRdb's copy has only in-frame clones and lacks some. This repertoire shows a few hundred thousand clones, around 90% found once; its top ten account for 5% to 6.5%. This CDR3 has 15 residues. Trimming left V 2 bases short and J 1 base short, with 8 bases between. Germline CDR1 is MNHEY and CDR2 is SVGEGT. The sequence was obtained from a person aged 18-60 years who received the Ad26.COV2.S COVID-19 vaccine or a placebo. The sequencing here drew on peripheral blood, taken in a trial of Ad26.COV2.S vaccine versus placebo. V usage is TRBV6-2 or TRBV6-3 and J usage is TRBJ2-2; D gene uncertain. The CDR3 is CASSYGVKNTGELFF. Written as DNA, the CDR3 is TGTGCCAGCAGTTACGGGGTTAAGAACACCGGGGAGCTGTTTTTT.